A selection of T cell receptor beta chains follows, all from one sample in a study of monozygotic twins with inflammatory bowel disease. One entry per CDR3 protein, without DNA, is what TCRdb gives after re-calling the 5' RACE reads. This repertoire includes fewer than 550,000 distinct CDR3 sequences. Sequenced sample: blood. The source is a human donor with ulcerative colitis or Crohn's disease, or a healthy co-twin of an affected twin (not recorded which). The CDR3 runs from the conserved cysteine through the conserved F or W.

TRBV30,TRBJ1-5,CAWSQPPNQPQHF
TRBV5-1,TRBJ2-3,CASSLGGRGPSTDTQYF
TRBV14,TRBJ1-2,CASSPLAVYGYTF
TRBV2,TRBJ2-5,CASSEAQGAGTQYF
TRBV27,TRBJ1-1,CASSLGTAHTEAFF
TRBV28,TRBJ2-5,CASSLGGRRETQYF
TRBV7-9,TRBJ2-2,CATIMEGRGTGELFF
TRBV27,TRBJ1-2,CASSLSNLGGRAHGYTF
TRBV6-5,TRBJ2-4,CASSYSRTTKNIQYF
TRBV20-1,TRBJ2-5,CSARDSGRGIETQYF
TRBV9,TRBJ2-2,CASSSGTATGELFF
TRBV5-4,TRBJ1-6,CASSLEMGKGKISPLHF
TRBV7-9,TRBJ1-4,CASSSQTATNEKLFF
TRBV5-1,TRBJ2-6,CASSPGAGAGANVLTF
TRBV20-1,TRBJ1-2,CSHRGNYGYTF
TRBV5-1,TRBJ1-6,CASSPQGDNSPLHF
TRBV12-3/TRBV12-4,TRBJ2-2,CASSSSGTYNTGELFF
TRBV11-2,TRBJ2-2,CASRPTGTQRELFF
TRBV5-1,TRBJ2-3,CASSYRQGSTDTQYF
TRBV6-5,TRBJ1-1,CASSYSERVSEAFF
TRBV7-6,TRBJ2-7,CASSLETTGAEQYF
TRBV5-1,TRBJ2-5,CASSPGLQGAETQYF
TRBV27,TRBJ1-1,CASTLGPYTEAFF
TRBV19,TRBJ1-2,CASSIESYGYTF
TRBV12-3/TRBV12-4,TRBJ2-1,CASSLGVPSYNEQFF
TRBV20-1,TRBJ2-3,CSARDLWPRDTQYF
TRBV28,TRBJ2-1,CASRFLGLEYNNEQFF
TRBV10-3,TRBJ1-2,CAISDSIGYTF
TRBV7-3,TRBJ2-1,CASSRGGLANNEQFF
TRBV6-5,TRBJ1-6,CASSYLQQRSTLHF
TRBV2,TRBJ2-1,CASSDPGQGHNEQFF
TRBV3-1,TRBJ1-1,CASSPQGGGKNTEAFF
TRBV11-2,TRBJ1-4,CASSLGTDTKLFF
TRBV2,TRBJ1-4,CASTGSRRQGRNEKLFF
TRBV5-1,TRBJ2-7,CASSLAVSRSGTFMEEQYF
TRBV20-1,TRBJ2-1,CSAPASGYNEQFF